The rows below give T cell receptor beta chains drawn from one sample of a study of human T cells and chemical hapten exposure. Each CDR3 protein gets one entry after TCRdb re-called the RACE reads with MiXCR. This sample has approximately 52,000 distinct CDR3 sequences, with approximately 11% found just once. The sample was whole blood, taken in connection with sensitization to the hapten diphenylcyclopropenone (DPC). All receptors come from a woman aged 40 to 50 with alopecia areata. Some clones in this sample may be carry-over from other donors' samples. Each CDR3 is given with its conserved first and last residue. The D gene is left open where the match is weak. Clone size, where shown, is once, few, many, or a class for clones that have expanded.

d_call	clone_size	j_call	v_call	cdr3_aa	cdr3_nt
TRBD1	.	TRBJ1-5	TRBV20-1	CSASKGQNNQPQHF	TGCAGTGCTAGCAAGGGACAGAACAATCAGCCCCAGCATTTT
TRBD2	few	TRBJ2-7	TRBV6-5	CASGSGSGTSYEQYF	TGTGCCAGCGGCAGCGGTAGCGGGACATCCTACGAGCAGTACTTC
TRBD1	.	TRBJ1-4	TRBV5-1	CASSTGDRNEKLFF	TGCGCCAGCAGTACCGGGGACAGGAATGAAAAACTGTTTTTT
.	few	TRBJ1-1	TRBV7-6	CASSLGIEATEAFF	TGTGCCAGCAGCTTAGGGATAGAGGCCACTGAAGCTTTCTTT
TRBD1	many	TRBJ2-4	TRBV20-1	CSATPGQGGKNIQYF	TGCAGTGCTACTCCCGGACAGGGGGGCAAAAACATTCAGTACTTC
.	few	TRBJ2-2	TRBV11-2	CASSLGVGTGELFF	TGTGCCAGCAGCTTAGGAGTTGGCACCGGGGAGCTGTTTTTT
.	many	TRBJ2-7	TRBV7-7	CASSPGAGGTYEQYF	TGTGCCAGCAGCCCTGGGGCAGGGGGGACCTACGAGCAGTACTTC
.	medium-sized	TRBJ1-5	TRBV12-3/TRBV12-4	CASSQDGDQPQHF	TGTGCCAGCAGTCAAGACGGGGATCAGCCCCAGCATTTT
TRBD1	.	TRBJ1-5	TRBV3-1	CASSHSDRENQPQHF	TGTGCCAGCAGCCACTCGGACAGGGAAAATCAGCCCCAGCATTTT
.	.	TRBJ2-7	TRBV5-5	CASSLVVYEQYF	TGTGCCAGCAGCTTAGTCGTCTACGAGCAGTACTTC
.	.	TRBJ1-1	TRBV7-9	CASSLGYTEAFF	TGTGCCAGCAGTCTCGGTTACACTGAAGCTTTCTTT
TRBD1	.	TRBJ2-7	TRBV7-9	CASSRTGTGNHPYEQYF	TGTGCCAGCAGCAGAACCGGGACAGGGAACCATCCCTACGAGCAGTACTTC
.	.	TRBJ1-2	TRBV28	CASRGPHYGYTF	TGTGCCAGCCGAGGTCCACACTATGGCTACACCTTC
TRBD2	.	TRBJ2-5	TRBV11-2	CASSSGVIAGVQETQYF	TGTGCCAGCAGTTCGGGAGTGATAGCGGGGGTCCAAGAGACCCAGTACTTC
.	many	TRBJ1-3	TRBV6-2/TRBV6-3	CASSYPQLGNTIYF	TGTGCCAGCAGTTACCCTCAACTTGGAAACACCATATATTTT
.	.	TRBJ1-1	TRBV6-5	CASISAGRMNTEAFF	TGTGCCAGCATTTCGGCGGGCAGGATGAACACTGAAGCTTTCTTT
.	.	TRBJ2-4	TRBV19	CASTSLGARYIQYF	TGTGCCAGTACCTCTCTGGGGGCCCGATACATTCAGTACTTC
.	.	TRBJ2-7	TRBV20-1	CSAERALRAYEQYF	TGCAGTGCTGAGCGGGCCCTCAGGGCCTACGAGCAGTACTTC
.	few	TRBJ2-7	TRBV20-1	CSARAGMVDYEQYF	TGCAGTGCTAGAGCTGGTATGGTGGACTACGAGCAGTACTTC
.	few	TRBJ2-6	TRBV29-1	CSAQQDYDSGANVLTF	TGCAGCGCGCAACAGGATTATGACTCTGGGGCCAACGTCCTGACTTTC
TRBD1	.	TRBJ2-7	TRBV6-2/TRBV6-3	CASSTRRQGIYEQYF	TGTGCCAGCAGTACCCGACGACAGGGTATCTACGAGCAGTACTTC
.	many	TRBJ2-7	TRBV21-1	CASAGTEIVMKQYEQYF	TGTGCCAGCGCCGGGACAGAGATCGTAATGAAGCAATACGAGCAGTACTTC
.	few	TRBJ1-4	TRBV12-3/TRBV12-4	CASSDRPNEKLFF	TGTGCCAGCAGTGACAGGCCTAATGAAAAACTGTTTTTT
.	.	TRBJ2-5	TRBV11-1	CASSSVAETQYF	TGTGCCAGCAGCTCGGTAGCCGAGACCCAGTACTTC
.	few	TRBJ1-5	TRBV11-2	CASSSGMRGGQPQHF	TGTGCCAGCAGCTCTGGAATGAGGGGCGGGCAGCCCCAGCATTTT
TRBD2	many	TRBJ2-1	TRBV11-2	CASSPRLAGGPANNEQFF	TGTGCCAGCAGCCCTCGACTAGCGGGGGGCCCCGCTAACAATGAGCAGTTCTTC
.	.	TRBJ2-5	TRBV6-5	CASRLGRRRILETQYF	TGTGCCAGCAGGCTTGGGCGGCGGCGAATCTTAGAGACCCAGTACTTC
.	.	TRBJ2-2	TRBV29-1	CSVTPGGGTNTGELFF	TGCAGCGTTACGCCAGGAGGAGGGACGAACACCGGGGAGCTGTTTTTT
.	.	TRBJ2-1	TRBV18	CASSPENEQFF	TGTGCCAGCTCACCAGAGAATGAGCAGTTCTTC
TRBD1	.	TRBJ2-2	TRBV5-1	CASSFSGTAIAGELFF	TGCGCCAGCAGCTTCTCCGGGACAGCTATCGCTGGGGAGCTGTTTTTT
.	.	TRBJ1-2	TRBV29-1	CSVEVTVYGYTF	TGCAGCGTTGAAGTAACAGTGTATGGCTACACCTTC
TRBD1	few	TRBJ1-4	TRBV5-4	CASSIRTGGQEKLFF	TGTGCCAGCAGCATACGGACAGGGGGGCAGGAAAAACTGTTTTTT
.	few	TRBJ1-4	TRBV4-1	CASSPGPSTNEKLFF	TGCGCCAGCTCCCCCGGGCCCTCAACTAATGAAAAACTGTTTTTT
.	.	TRBJ2-2	TRBV12-3/TRBV12-4	CASSPGSRVASWNTGELFF	TGTGCCAGCAGTCCTGGGTCGCGGGTGGCTAGCTGGAACACCGGGGAGCTGTTTTTT
TRBD2	few	TRBJ2-5	TRBV20-1	CSARSGTTRETQYF	TGCAGTGCTAGGAGTGGGACTACGAGAGAGACCCAGTACTTC
.	few	TRBJ2-1	TRBV4-2	CASSQGRVNEQFF	TGTGCCAGCAGCCAAGGACGAGTCAATGAGCAGTTCTTC
.	.	TRBJ2-3	TRBV27	CASRTTSSTDTQYF	TGTGCCAGCAGGACTACCTCTAGCACAGATACGCAGTATTTT
.	many	TRBJ2-3	TRBV13	CASIKLDAEDTQYF	TGTGCCAGCATCAAGCTCGATGCGGAAGATACGCAGTATTTT
.	many	TRBJ2-5	TRBV12-3/TRBV12-4	CASSGLVEAGIKETQYF	TGTGCCAGCTCAGGCTTAGTGGAAGCCGGGATAAAAGAGACCCAGTACTTC
.	few	TRBJ1-4	TRBV11-3	CASRKEQGYNEKLFF	TGTGCCAGCAGGAAAGAACAGGGATATAATGAAAAACTGTTTTTT
TRBD2	few	TRBJ2-7	TRBV7-9	CASSLGSGTYEQYF	TGTGCCAGCAGCTTGGGTAGCGGGACCTACGAGCAGTACTTC
.	many	TRBJ2-5	TRBV15	CATSLTGAEVTQYF	TGTGCCACCAGCCTCACGGGAGCTGAGGTGACCCAGTACTTC
TRBD1	many	TRBJ2-5	TRBV28	CASSLGSRDRGPQETQYF	TGTGCCAGCAGTCTAGGGTCCCGGGACAGGGGACCACAAGAGACCCAGTACTTC
.	few	TRBJ2-7	TRBV7-2	CASSLLGGEQYF	TGTGCCAGCAGCTTATTAGGAGGCGAGCAGTACTTC
.	.	TRBJ2-7	TRBV11-2	CASSLAWPYEQYF	TGTGCCAGCAGCCTCGCCTGGCCCTACGAGCAGTACTTC
TRBD2	many	TRBJ2-7	TRBV7-2	CASSLVAGEHYEQYF	TGTGCCAGCAGCTTAGTAGCGGGGGAACACTACGAGCAGTACTTC
TRBD1	many	TRBJ1-5	TRBV6-5	CASSSLLSGTGIRPQHF	TGTGCCAGCAGTTCACTTTTATCCGGGACAGGGATTCGGCCCCAGCATTTT
TRBD1	many	TRBJ1-1	TRBV4-2	CASSHDQGQGYTEAFF	TGTGCCAGCAGCCACGACCAGGGACAGGGCTACACTGAAGCTTTCTTT
TRBD2	many	TRBJ2-3	TRBV19	CASSGSGGPLTDTQYF	TGTGCCAGTAGTGGAAGCGGGGGGCCACTCACAGATACGCAGTATTTT